This T cell receptor (beta chain) was captured in a study of blood T cell repertoires in COVID-19. Whole-study context: Sites across the United States, Italy and Spain contributed samples from acute and convalescent COVID-19.

Per the authors' pipeline: The assay estimated nucleated cells by amplifying reference gene primers. Profiled with immunoSEQ multiplex PCR; TCRdb holds only in-frame clones, not every one. That table furnishes V, J and clone size, whereas the DNA furnished D and trimming. This sample has roughly 54,000 clones; roughly nine tenths occur once, and the top ten carry around 7.3%. The CDR3 contains 13 residues. The germline V gene encodes CDR1 SNHLY and CDR2 FYNNEI. Between the trimmed V and J ends, which lost 5 bases and 9 bases, there was a span of 16 bases. The rearrangement links TRBV2 to TRBJ2-5; tentatively, D is TRBD2 (7 bases). The source of this sequence is a woman aged 55-69 years with active or convalescent COVID-19. Sequenced sample: peripheral blood. CDR3 bases: TGTGCCAGCAGTTCGTCGGGGGAGGGGGCCCAGTACTTC. Its translation is CASSSSGEGAQYF.